Listed below are T cell receptor beta chains from one sample, sequenced in a study of T-cell memory formation after mild COVID-19. TCRdb processed the 5' RACE reads anew with MiXCR; each CDR3 protein has one entry. The sample contains hundreds of thousands of distinct CDR3 sequences, 25% to 30% of which appear only once. Sequenced sample: PBMCs or a T cell subset sorted from them (not recorded which). These receptors all come from an adult woman who had mild COVID-19 (a few samples of this study predate the infection). Cell type and time point are not known. The CDR3 runs from the conserved cysteine through the conserved F or W. A D gene is named only where the DNA matches it firmly. The size field is filled for only some rows; it gives once, few, many or a size class.

clone size	V gene	CDR3 length	J gene	D gene	CDR3 protein	CDR3 DNA
-	TRBV5-5	14	TRBJ2-3	TRBD1	CASSPGTAADTQYF	TGTGCCAGCAGCCCAGGGACAGCGGCAGATACGCAGTATTTT
-	TRBV10-2	15	TRBJ2-5	TRBD2	CASSGGSGGEETQYF	TGCGCCAGCAGTGGGGGTAGCGGGGGGGAGGAGACCCAGTACTTC
-	TRBV7-9	12	TRBJ2-7	TRBD1	CASSTTGVEQYF	TGTGCCAGCAGCACGACAGGGGTCGAGCAGTACTTC
few	TRBV7-6	18	TRBJ2-2	-	CASSLRDPGSTGAGELFF	TGTGCCAGCAGCTTAAGGGATCCGGGATCCACGGGGGCCGGGGAGCTGTTTTTT
-	TRBV19	13	TRBJ1-1	-	CASSIERGTEAFF	TGTGCCAGTAGTATAGAAAGGGGGACTGAAGCTTTCTTT
-	TRBV29-1	13	TRBJ2-5	-	CSAKGSQIGTQYF	TGCAGCGCCAAGGGGTCCCAAATCGGGACCCAGTACTTC
few	TRBV5-1	14	TRBJ2-7	-	CASSPLQASYEQYF	TGCGCCAGCAGCCCCCTACAGGCCTCCTACGAGCAGTACTTC
few	TRBV7-9	14	TRBJ1-5	-	CASSLGGTDQPQHF	TGTGCCAGCAGCTTAGGGGGGACCGATCAGCCCCAGCATTTT
-	TRBV9	13	TRBJ2-1	-	CASSVGGRTEQFF	TGTGCCAGCAGCGTAGGGGGTAGGACTGAGCAGTTCTTC
-	TRBV2	12	TRBJ2-3	-	CASEDSTDTQYF	TGTGCCAGCGAGGACTCCACAGATACGCAGTATTTT
-	TRBV27	15	TRBJ1-5	-	CASSYGRSNNQPQHF	TGTGCCAGCTCCTATGGCAGGTCCAACAATCAGCCCCAGCATTTT
-	TRBV30	14	TRBJ1-2	TRBD1	CAWSSGTGQYGYTF	TGTGCCTGGAGTTCCGGGACAGGGCAATATGGCTACACCTTC
-	TRBV12-3/TRBV12-4	19	TRBJ2-1	TRBD2	CASSSRGLRSGGSPNEQFF	TGTGCCAGCAGTTCCCGGGGACTACGGAGCGGGGGGTCGCCTAATGAGCAGTTCTTC
few	TRBV7-9	14	TRBJ2-5	-	CASRLMASQETQYF	TGTGCCAGCAGGCTTATGGCCAGTCAAGAGACCCAGTACTTC
many	TRBV4-2	14	TRBJ2-5	-	CASSQEAGQETQYF	TGTGCCAGCAGCCAAGAGGCAGGCCAAGAGACCCAGTACTTC
few	TRBV9	15	TRBJ2-3	TRBD2	CASSSRAGGIKVQYF	TGTGCCAGCAGCTCTCGTGCGGGGGGGATAAAAGTGCAGTATTTT
-	TRBV29-1	13	TRBJ1-3	-	CSAGRGPGNTIYF	TGCAGCGCCGGCAGGGGCCCTGGAAACACCATATATTTT
few	TRBV23-1	16	TRBJ2-2	TRBD1	CASSHQTGVNTGELFF	TGCGCCAGCAGTCATCAGACAGGGGTGAACACCGGGGAGCTGTTTTTT
-	TRBV12-3/TRBV12-4	14	TRBJ2-1	TRBD1	CASSWDSFVNEQFF	TGTGCCAGCAGTTGGGACAGCTTTGTGAATGAGCAGTTCTTC
few	TRBV9	15	TRBJ2-7	-	CASNPSGTPFGEQYF	TGTGCCAGCAACCCATCCGGGACTCCCTTTGGCGAGCAGTACTTC
-	TRBV4-3	16	TRBJ2-5	TRBD2	CASSQEIAGGRETQYF	TGCGCCAGCAGCCAAGAGATAGCGGGAGGTCGGGAGACCCAGTACTTC
many	TRBV29-1	14	TRBJ2-2	-	CSVDAQGNTGELFF	TGCAGCGTTGACGCGCAGGGGAACACCGGGGAGCTGTTTTTT
-	TRBV19	13	TRBJ2-1	-	CASKVLGHNEQFF	TGTGCCAGTAAAGTCCTTGGTCACAATGAGCAGTTCTTC
once	TRBV20-1	13	TRBJ2-2	-	CSAPHRAVGELFF	TGCAGTGCGCCGCACAGGGCCGTTGGGGAGCTGTTTTTT
few	TRBV2	13	TRBJ1-6	-	CASSGSGNSPLHF	TGTGCCAGCAGTGGTAGTGGGAATTCACCCCTCCACTTT
many	TRBV24-1	13	TRBJ2-7	-	CATSVPDPYEQYF	TGTGCCACCAGTGTTCCAGACCCTTACGAGCAGTACTTC
-	TRBV6-1	15	TRBJ2-7	-	CASSYPPGSSYEQYF	TGTGCCAGCAGTTACCCGCCGGGTTCCTCCTACGAGCAGTACTTC
few	TRBV6-4	15	TRBJ2-1	TRBD1	CASSTEGAGYNEQFF	TGTGCCAGCAGTACCGAGGGGGCAGGGTACAATGAGCAGTTCTTC
once	TRBV6-6	19	TRBJ2-3	TRBD2	CASRPGTSGSRGRTDTQYF	TGTGCCAGCAGACCCGGGACTAGCGGGAGCCGAGGACGGACAGATACGCAGTATTTT
-	TRBV7-2	16	TRBJ2-1	-	CASSLDRGLGLDQQFF	TGTGCCAGCAGCTTAGATAGGGGCCTAGGGTTAGACCAGCAGTTCTTC
-	TRBV6-2/TRBV6-3	15	TRBJ2-1	-	CASSDSGISYNEQFF	TGTGCCAGCAGTGACTCCGGGATCTCCTACAATGAGCAGTTCTTC
-	TRBV24-1	15	TRBJ2-2	-	CATSDLGSPTGELFF	TGTGCCACCAGTGATCTCGGGTCCCCGACCGGGGAGCTGTTTTTT
-	TRBV20-1	15	TRBJ2-7	-	CSAPSWASLSYEQYF	TGCAGTGCCCCAAGTTGGGCCAGCCTCTCCTACGAGCAGTACTTC
-	TRBV15	14	TRBJ1-1	-	CATRREKMNTEAFF	TGTGCCACCCGCCGGGAAAAAATGAACACTGAAGCTTTCTTT
-	TRBV13	16	TRBJ1-1	-	CASSLGYRDADTEAFF	TGTGCCAGCAGCTTAGGATATCGGGATGCGGACACTGAAGCTTTCTTT
-	TRBV24-1	15	TRBJ2-3	TRBD1	CATSADRGWPDTQYF	TGTGCCACCAGTGCGGACAGGGGGTGGCCAGATACGCAGTATTTT
few	TRBV12-3/TRBV12-4	16	TRBJ1-5	-	CASSPGGPYSNQPQHF	TGTGCCAGCAGCCCCGGCGGCCCTTATAGCAATCAGCCCCAGCATTTT
many	TRBV6-2/TRBV6-3	13	TRBJ2-7	-	CASLDTGSDEQYF	TGTGCCAGCCTAGACACAGGGTCAGACGAGCAGTACTTC
-	TRBV5-6	13	TRBJ2-7	-	CASSLAGIGEQYF	TGTGCCAGCAGCTTGGCCGGGATTGGCGAGCAGTACTTC
-	TRBV25-1	15	TRBJ2-3	-	CASSDFGLPPDTQYF	TGTGCCAGCAGTGATTTCGGACTACCCCCAGATACGCAGTATTTT
-	TRBV24-1	16	TRBJ2-7	TRBD1	CATSDLDQGARHEQYF	TGTGCCACCAGTGATTTGGATCAGGGGGCTCGCCACGAGCAGTACTTC
-	TRBV7-9	14	TRBJ1-1	-	CASSLTAGTTEAFF	TGTGCCAGCAGCTTAACGGCAGGAACGACTGAAGCTTTCTTT
many	TRBV12-3/TRBV12-4	13	TRBJ2-7	TRBD1	CASSWGQTYEQYF	TGTGCCAGCAGTTGGGGACAGACCTACGAGCAGTACTTC
few	TRBV20-1	18	TRBJ2-1	TRBD1	CSARAARTGGSSYNEQFF	TGCAGTGCTAGAGCCGCACGAACAGGGGGGAGCTCCTACAATGAGCAGTTCTTC
few	TRBV29-1	10	TRBJ2-3	-	CSVGPDTQYF	TGCAGCGTGGGACCGGATACGCAGTATTTT
-	TRBV6-5	16	TRBJ2-3	TRBD2	CASSYSLAGGADTQYF	TGTGCCAGCAGTTACTCACTAGCGGGAGGGGCCGATACGCAGTATTTT
few	TRBV5-1	16	TRBJ1-2	-	CASSLGLEVLNYGYTF	TGCGCCAGCAGCCTGGGATTGGAAGTTCTGAACTATGGCTACACCTTC
many	TRBV12-3/TRBV12-4	13	TRBJ2-5	-	CASSSGPQETQYF	TGTGCCAGCAGTTCCGGACCCCAAGAGACCCAGTACTTC
-	TRBV5-1	14	TRBJ2-4	-	CASRRGGAQNIQYF	TGCGCCAGCCGCCGCGGCGGGGCCCAAAACATTCAGTACTTC
-	TRBV9	15	TRBJ1-1	-	CASSVIGTTNTEAFF	TGTGCCAGCAGCGTAATTGGGACAACGAACACTGAAGCTTTCTTT
once	TRBV6-4	15	TRBJ1-6	TRBD1	CASSEGTGINSPLHF	TGTGCCAGCAGTGAGGGGACAGGGATTAATTCACCCCTCCACTTT
few	TRBV11-2	16	TRBJ2-1	TRBD2	CASSLILAGGYNEQFF	TGTGCCAGCAGTTTAATACTAGCGGGAGGCTACAATGAGCAGTTCTTC
-	TRBV19	16	TRBJ2-7	-	CASSPEPTGSPYEQYF	TGTGCCAGTAGTCCAGAGCCCACAGGGAGCCCCTACGAGCAGTACTTC
-	TRBV12-3/TRBV12-4	14	TRBJ2-1	TRBD2	CASLAGGPRNEQFF	TGTGCCAGCTTGGCGGGGGGGCCGAGGAATGAGCAGTTCTTC
-	TRBV20-1	14	TRBJ2-3	TRBD2	CSALLAGDTDTQYF	TGCAGTGCTTTACTAGCGGGGGACACAGATACGCAGTATTTT